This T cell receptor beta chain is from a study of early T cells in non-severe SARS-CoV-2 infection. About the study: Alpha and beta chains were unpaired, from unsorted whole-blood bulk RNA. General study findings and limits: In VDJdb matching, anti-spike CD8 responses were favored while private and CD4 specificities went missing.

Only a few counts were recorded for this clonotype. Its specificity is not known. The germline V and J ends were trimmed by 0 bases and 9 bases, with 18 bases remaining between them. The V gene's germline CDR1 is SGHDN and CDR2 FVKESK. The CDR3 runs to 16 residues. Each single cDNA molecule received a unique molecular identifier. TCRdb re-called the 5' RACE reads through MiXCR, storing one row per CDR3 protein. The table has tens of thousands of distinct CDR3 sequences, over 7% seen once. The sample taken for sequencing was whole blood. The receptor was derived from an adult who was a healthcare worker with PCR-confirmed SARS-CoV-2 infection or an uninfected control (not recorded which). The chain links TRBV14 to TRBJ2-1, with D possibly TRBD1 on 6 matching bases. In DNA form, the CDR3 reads TGTGCCAGCAGCCAAGATACTGTCGTGGGGGCGGGTGAGCAGTTCTTC. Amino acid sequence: CASSQDTVVGAGEQFF.